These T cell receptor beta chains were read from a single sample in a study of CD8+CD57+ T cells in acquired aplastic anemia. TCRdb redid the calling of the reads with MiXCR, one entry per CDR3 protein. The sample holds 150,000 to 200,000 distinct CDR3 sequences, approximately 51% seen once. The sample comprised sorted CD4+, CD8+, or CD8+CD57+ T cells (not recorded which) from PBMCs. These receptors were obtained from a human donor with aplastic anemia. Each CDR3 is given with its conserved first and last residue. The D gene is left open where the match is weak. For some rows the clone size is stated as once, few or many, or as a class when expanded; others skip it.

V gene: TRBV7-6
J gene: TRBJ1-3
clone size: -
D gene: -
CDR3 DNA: TGTGCCAGCAGCTTCGGTCGGGGAAACACCATATATTTT
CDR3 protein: CASSFGRGNTIYF

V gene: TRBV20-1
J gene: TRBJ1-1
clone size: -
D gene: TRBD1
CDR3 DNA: TGCAGTGCTTTCCAGGGGGCGCTCGCTGAAGCATTCTTT
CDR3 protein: CSAFQGALAEAFF

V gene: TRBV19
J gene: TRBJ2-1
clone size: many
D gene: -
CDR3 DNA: TGTGCCAGTAGTTCCACAGCTGACAATGAGCAGTTCTTC
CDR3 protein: CASSSTADNEQFF

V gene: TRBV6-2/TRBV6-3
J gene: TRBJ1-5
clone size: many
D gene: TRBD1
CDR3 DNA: TGTGCCAGCAGTTATGGACAGGGGAGCAATCAGCCCCAGCATTTT
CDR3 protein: CASSYGQGSNQPQHF

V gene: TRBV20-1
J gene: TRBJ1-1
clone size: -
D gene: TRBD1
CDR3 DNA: TGCAGTGCTAGAGGGGGGCCTCTACAGGGGGCGAGGAACACTGAAGCTTTCTTT
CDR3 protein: CSARGGPLQGARNTEAFF

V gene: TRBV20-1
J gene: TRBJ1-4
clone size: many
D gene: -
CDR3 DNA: TGCAGTGCTAGAGGGGGTACAGGGTCAGGGTACGAAAAACTGTTTTTT
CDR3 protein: CSARGGTGSGYEKLFF

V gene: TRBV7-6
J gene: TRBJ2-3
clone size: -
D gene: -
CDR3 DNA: TGTGCTAGCAGCTCCGCAGGGGTAGATACGCAGTATTTT
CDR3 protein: CASSSAGVDTQYF

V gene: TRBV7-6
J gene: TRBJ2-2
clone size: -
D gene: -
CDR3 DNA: TGTGCCAGCAGACTAGGAGGGGACACCGGGGAGCTGTTTTTT
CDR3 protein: CASRLGGDTGELFF

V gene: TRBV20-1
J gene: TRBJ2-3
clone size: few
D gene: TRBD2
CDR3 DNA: TGCAGTGCTAGAGAAACTAGCGGGTCTTCAGATACGCAGTATTTT
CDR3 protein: CSARETSGSSDTQYF

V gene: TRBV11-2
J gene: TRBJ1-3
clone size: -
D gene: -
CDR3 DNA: TGTGCCAGCAGCTCCCTTCGACGAAACCCGCTCTCTGGAAACACCATATATTTT
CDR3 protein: CASSSLRRNPLSGNTIYF

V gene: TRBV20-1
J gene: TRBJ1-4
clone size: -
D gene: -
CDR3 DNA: TGCAGTGCTAAGCAGGGAAGGGAAAAACTGTTTTTT
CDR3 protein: CSAKQGREKLFF

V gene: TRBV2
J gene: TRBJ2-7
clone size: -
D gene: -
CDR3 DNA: TGTGCCAGCAGTGGAGACAGCTACGAGCAGTACTTC
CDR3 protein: CASSGDSYEQYF

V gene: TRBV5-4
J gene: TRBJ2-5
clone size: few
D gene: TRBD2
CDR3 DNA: TGTGCCAGCAGCTTTCGGCTAGCGGGGGGGTTTTTCGACGAGACCCAGTACTTC
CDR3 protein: CASSFRLAGGFFDETQYF

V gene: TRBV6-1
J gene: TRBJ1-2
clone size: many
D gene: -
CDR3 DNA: TGTGCCAGCAGATTACAGGGATTTGGCTACACCTTC
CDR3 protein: CASRLQGFGYTF

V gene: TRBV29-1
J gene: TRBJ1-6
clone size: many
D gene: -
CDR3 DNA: TGCAGCGTTCGAACCGGGGGACGAGATTCACCCCTCCACTTT
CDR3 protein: CSVRTGGRDSPLHF

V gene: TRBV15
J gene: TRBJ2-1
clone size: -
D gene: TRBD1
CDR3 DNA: TGTGCCACCAGCCGGGACAGGGGTGGCTATGAGCAGTTCTTC
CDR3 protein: CATSRDRGGYEQFF

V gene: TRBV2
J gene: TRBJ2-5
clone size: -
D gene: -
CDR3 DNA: TGTGCCAGCAGTGGCCTGGCTAGCAGCCAAGAGACCCAGTACTTC
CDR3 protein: CASSGLASSQETQYF

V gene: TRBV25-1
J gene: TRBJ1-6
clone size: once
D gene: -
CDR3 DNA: TGTGCCAGCAGTTCGTCCATCCTTCCGCCCCTCCACTTT
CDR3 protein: CASSSSILPPLHF

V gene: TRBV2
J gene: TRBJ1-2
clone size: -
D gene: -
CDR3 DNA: TGTGCCAGCACCGCGACAGATTATGGCTACACCTTC
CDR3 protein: CASTATDYGYTF

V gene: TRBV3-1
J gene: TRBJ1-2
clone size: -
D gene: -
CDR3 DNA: TGTGCCAGCAGCCAAGGAGGGAAAGGCTTTGGTGGCTACACCTTC
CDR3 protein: CASSQGGKGFGGYTF

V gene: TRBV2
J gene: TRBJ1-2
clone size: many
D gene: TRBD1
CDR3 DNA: TGTGCCAGCAGACCTAGCGACAGGGCTTCGGGGGGCTACACCTTC
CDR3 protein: CASRPSDRASGGYTF

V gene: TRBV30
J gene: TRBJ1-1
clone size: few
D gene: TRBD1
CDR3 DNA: TGTGCCTGGAGTCCCCAGGGGGTGAACACTGAAGCTTTCTTT
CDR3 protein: CAWSPQGVNTEAFF

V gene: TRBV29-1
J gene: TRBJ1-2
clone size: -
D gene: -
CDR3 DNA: TGCAGCGTTGGTGGCCTCGGAGGCTATGGCTACACCTTC
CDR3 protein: CSVGGLGGYGYTF

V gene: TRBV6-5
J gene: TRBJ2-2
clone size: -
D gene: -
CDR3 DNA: TGTGCCAGCAGTTACGCGGGGGCCAACACCGGGGAGCTGTTTTTT
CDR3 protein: CASSYAGANTGELFF

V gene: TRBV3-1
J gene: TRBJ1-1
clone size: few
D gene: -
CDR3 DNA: TGTGCCAGCAGTCCGAGCAGGGCGGGAAACACTGAAGCTTTCTTT
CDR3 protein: CASSPSRAGNTEAFF

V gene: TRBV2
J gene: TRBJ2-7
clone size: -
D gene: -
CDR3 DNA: TGTGCCACAAGGCAGGAGGTTTTAGCCTACGAGCAGTACTTC
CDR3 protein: CATRQEVLAYEQYF

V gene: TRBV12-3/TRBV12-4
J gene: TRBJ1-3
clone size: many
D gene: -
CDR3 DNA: TGTGCCATTTTGTTAGGGGGCTCTGGAAACACCATATATTTT
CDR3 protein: CAILLGGSGNTIYF

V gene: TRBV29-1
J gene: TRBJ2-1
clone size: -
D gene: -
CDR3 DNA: TGCAGCGTTGAAGATTTAAGGGAGTCCTACAATGAGCAGTTCTTC
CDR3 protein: CSVEDLRESYNEQFF

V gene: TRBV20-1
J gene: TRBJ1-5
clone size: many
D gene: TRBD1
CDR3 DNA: TGCAGTGCCACGACAGGGGGCAACAATCAGCCCCAGCATTTT
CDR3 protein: CSATTGGNNQPQHF

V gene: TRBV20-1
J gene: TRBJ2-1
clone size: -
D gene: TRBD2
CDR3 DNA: TGCAGTGCTAGAGCCTCCGGGATAGCGGGAATTAGTAATGAGCAGTTCTTC
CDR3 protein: CSARASGIAGISNEQFF

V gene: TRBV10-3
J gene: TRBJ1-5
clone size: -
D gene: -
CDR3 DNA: TGTGCCGTGGGGGGGACCCTTCACGGGCCCCAGCATTTT
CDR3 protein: CAVGGTLHGPQHF

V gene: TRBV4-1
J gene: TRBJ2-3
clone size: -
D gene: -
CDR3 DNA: TGCGCCAGCAGCCAGGTAACAGGAGCAGATACGCAGTATTTT
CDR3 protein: CASSQVTGADTQYF

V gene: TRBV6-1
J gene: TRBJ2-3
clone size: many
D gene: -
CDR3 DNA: TGTGCCAGCAGCTCCGGGAATCGGAATACGCAGTATTTT
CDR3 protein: CASSSGNRNTQYF

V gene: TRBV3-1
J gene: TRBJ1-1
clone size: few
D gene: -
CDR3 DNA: TGTGCCAGCAGCCAAAGCCGTACAGGGTTCACTGAAGCTTTCTTT
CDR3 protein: CASSQSRTGFTEAFF

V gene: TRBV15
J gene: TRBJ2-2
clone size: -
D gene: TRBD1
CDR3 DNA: TGTGCCACCAGCAGACAGGGGGCCGGGGAGCTGTTTTTT
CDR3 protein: CATSRQGAGELFF

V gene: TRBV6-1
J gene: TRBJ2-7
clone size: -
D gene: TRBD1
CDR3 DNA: TGTGCCAGCTGGGGACAGGCCGGAGGGTACGAGCAGTACTTC
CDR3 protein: CASWGQAGGYEQYF

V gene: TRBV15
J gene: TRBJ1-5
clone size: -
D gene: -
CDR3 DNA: TGTGCCACCAGCAGAGACGGGACACCCGGCAATCAGCCCCAGCATTTT
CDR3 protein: CATSRDGTPGNQPQHF

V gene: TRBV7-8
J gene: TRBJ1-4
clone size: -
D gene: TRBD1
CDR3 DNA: TGTGCCAGCAGCTTAAATCCAGGGGGCGTGGGAAAACTGTTTTTT
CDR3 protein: CASSLNPGGVGKLFF

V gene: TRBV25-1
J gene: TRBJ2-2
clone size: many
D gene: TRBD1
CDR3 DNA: TGTGCCAGCAGTCCCCGGACAGGGAACGGGGAGCTGTTTTTT
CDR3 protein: CASSPRTGNGELFF

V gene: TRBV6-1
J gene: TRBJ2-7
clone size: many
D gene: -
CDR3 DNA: TGTGCCAGCGCGGACAGTTCCTACGAGCAGTACTTC
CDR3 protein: CASADSSYEQYF

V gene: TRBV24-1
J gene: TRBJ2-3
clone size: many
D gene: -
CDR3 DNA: TGTGCCACCAGTGATATGGGGATATTCGCCCCAGATACGCAGTATTTT
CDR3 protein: CATSDMGIFAPDTQYF